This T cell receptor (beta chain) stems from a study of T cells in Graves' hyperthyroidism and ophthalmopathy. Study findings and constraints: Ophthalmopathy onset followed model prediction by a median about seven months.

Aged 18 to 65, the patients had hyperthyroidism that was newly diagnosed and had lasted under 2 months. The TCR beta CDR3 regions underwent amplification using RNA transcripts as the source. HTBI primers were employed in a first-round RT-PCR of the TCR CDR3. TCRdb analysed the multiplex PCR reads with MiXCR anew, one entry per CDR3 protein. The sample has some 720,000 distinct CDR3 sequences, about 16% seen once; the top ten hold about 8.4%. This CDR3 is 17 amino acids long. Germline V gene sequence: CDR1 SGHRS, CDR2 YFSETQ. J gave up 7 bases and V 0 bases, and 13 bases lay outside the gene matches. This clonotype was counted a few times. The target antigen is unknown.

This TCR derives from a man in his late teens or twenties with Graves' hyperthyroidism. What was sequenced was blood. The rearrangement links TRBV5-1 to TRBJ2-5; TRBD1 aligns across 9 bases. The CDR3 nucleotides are TGCGCCAGCAGCTTGGAACCCTACAGGGGGCGCGACGCGACCCAGTACTTC. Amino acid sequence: CASSLEPYRGRDATQYF.